Listed here are 23 T cell receptor beta chains from one sample, sequenced in a study of T cell changes during pregnancy in multiple sclerosis (dated by TCRdb to the late 2010s). The library was made by the immunoSEQ multiplex PCR assay. TCRdb limited this immuneACCESS table to in-frame rearrangements with V and J called. A share of clones is missing; checked studies link under half to unresolved V genes, and the rest is unexplained. Here the sample has some 80,000 clones; 94% occur a single time. The ten largest clones add up to over 2% of the sample. The sample here was peripheral blood, taken in the third trimester of pregnancy. Every receptor here comes from a female donor with multiple sclerosis, enrolled in a pregnancy study.

The chain employs TRBV7-9 and TRBJ2-2, with D unresolved. Trimming removed 2 bases at V and 6 bases at J, with 7 bases between. Germline V CDR1 and CDR2: SEHNR, FQNEAQ (reference sequence). The CDR3 runs to 13 residues. The CDR3 nucleotides read TGTGCCAGCAGCTTAACAGTCGCCGGGGAGCTGTTTTTT. It specifies CASSLTVAGELFF.

The CDR3 nucleotides are TGTGCCAGTTCCGATTCGCGAGCCTACGAGCAGTACTTC. Translating gives CASSDSRAYEQYF. The chain joins TRBV6-5 to TRBJ2-7; D ambiguous. Germline V gene sequence: CDR1 MNHEY, CDR2 SVGAGI. CDR3 length: 13 residues. Trimming took 9 bases from V and 2 from J, leaving 14 bases between them.

V usage is TRBV15 and J usage is TRBJ2-3; tentatively, D is TRBD1 (6 bases). CDR1 is LNHNV, CDR2 YYDKDF, per germline (reference sequence). The V gene lost 8 bases and the J gene lost 0 bases, with 12 bases spanning the gap. This CDR3 spans 14 amino acids. For the CDR3, the DNA is TGTGCCACCCTTGGACAGCCAAGCACAGATACGCAGTATTTT. Translated: CATLGQPSTDTQYF.

This clone has just one count. The genes are TRBV9 and TRBJ2-7; perhaps TRBD1 as D (6 bases). The V end lost 0 bases, the J end lost 4 bases, and 8 bases lay between the germline ends. This CDR3 has 13 residues. CDR1 is SGDLS, CDR2 YYNGEE, per germline. The DNA of the CDR3 is TGTGCCAGCAGCGTAGGGGGGCGGTACGAGCAGTACTTC. Translating gives CASSVGGRYEQYF.

The rearrangement joins TRBV30 to TRBJ2-6; D gene ambiguous. The CDR3 totals 16 residues. Deletions cut 0 bases from V and 2 bases from J, with 11 bases between. The germline V gene has CDR1 GTSNPN and CDR2 SVGIG (reference sequence). CDR3 bases: TGTGCCTGGAGTGTCGTGGGCGTGCCTGGGGCCAACGTCCTGACTTTC. Translation gives CAWSVVGVPGANVLTF.

J is TRBJ2-5 and V is TRBV5-5; 7 positions match TRBD2. The CDR3 has 14 residues. Germline V CDR1 and CDR2: SGHKS, YYEKEE (reference sequence). The V gene end was trimmed by 0 bases and the J gene end by 4 bases; junction bases not matched to a gene: 3. The CDR3 nucleotides read TGTGCCAGCAGCTTGGTGACGGGGGGAGAGACCCAGTACTTC. It is translated as CASSLVTGGETQYF.

The J gene is TRBJ1-2, the V gene TRBV5-1, with 9 bases aligning to TRBD1. The V gene end was trimmed by 1 base and the J gene end by 4 bases; junction bases not matched to a gene: 5. This CDR3 comprises 15 residues. Germline lookup yields CDR1 SGHRS and CDR2 YFSETQ. CDR3 residues: CASSLSLQGAYGYTF. The CDR3 bases are TGCGCCAGCAGCTTGTCCCTACAGGGGGCCTATGGCTACACCTTC.

The V gene is TRBV11-2, the J gene TRBJ1-5; the D is unclear. The CDR3 contains 14 residues. The germline V gene encodes CDR1 SGHAT and CDR2 FQNNGV. Trimming pared 8 bases from V and 2 bases from J, leaving 13 bases between. Written as DNA, the CDR3 is TGTGCCAGCCAGGCAGCCCTGGGCAATCAGCCCCAGCATTTT. Protein: CASQAALGNQPQHF.

The rearrangement links TRBV7-8 to TRBJ1-2, with a tentative D call TRBD1 (5 bases). Per the germline V gene, CDR1 is SGHVS and CDR2 is FQNEAQ. V lost 6 bases and J 7 bases, leaving 27 bases between the germline ends. The CDR3 loop spans 17 amino acids. The CDR3 is CASSSGGGNNPDSGYTF. CDR3 DNA: TGTGCCAGCAGTTCCGGGGGGGGAAATAATCCCGATTCTGGCTACACCTTC.

The V gene is TRBV10-3, the J gene TRBJ1-6, with 9 positions matching TRBD1. This CDR3 has 16 residues. Germline CDR1 ENHRY, CDR2 SYGVKD. V dropped 6 bases and J dropped 8; count of bases not matched to a gene: 11. CDR3 amino acids: CAISDPDRGLDSPLHF. The CDR3 coding sequence is TGTGCCATCAGCGATCCGGACAGGGGTCTAGATTCACCCCTCCACTTT.

The chain has TRBV19 and TRBJ1-3; unclear D gene. The germline V gene has CDR1 LNHDA and CDR2 SQIVND (reference sequence). CDR3 length equals 16 residues. V shed 3 bases and J shed 2 bases, with 14 bases lying between them. CDR3: CASSIFAAITGNTIYF. The CDR3 DNA is TGTGCCAGTAGTATTTTTGCAGCGATAACTGGAAACACCATATATTTT.

The rearrangement joins TRBV5-8 to TRBJ1-2; 11 bases align to TRBD1. Germline CDR1 SGHTS, CDR2 YDEGEE. CDR3 size: 16 residues. The trim removed 0 bases at V and 4 bases at J, leaving 5 bases unmatched. This CDR3 reads CASSLEGTGGVYGYTF. DNA for the CDR3: TGTGCCAGCAGCTTGGAGGGGACAGGGGGGGTCTATGGCTACACCTTC.

V usage is TRBV9 and J usage is TRBJ2-5; 14 bases are a match to TRBD2. There are 19 residues in the CDR3. Germline trimming cut 2 bases from V and 5 bases from J; bases unmatched to any gene: 14. Germline-derived CDR1 and CDR2 are SGDLS and YYNGEE. In DNA form, the CDR3 reads TGTGCCAGCAGCGTCGAAGATGGGACTAGCGGGGGCCCTGGGGAGACCCAGTACTTC. It codes for CASSVEDGTSGGPGETQYF.

V and J are TRBV5-6 and TRBJ2-7; possibly TRBD1 for D (5 bases). Germline CDR1 SGHDT, CDR2 YYEEEE. This CDR3 is 12 amino acids long. Trimming pared 7 bases from V and 3 bases from J, leaving 11 bases between. CDR3 DNA: TGTGCCAGCCGCGGAAGGGGCTACGAGCAGTACTTC. Translating gives CASRGRGYEQYF.

The rearrangement links TRBV7-9 to TRBJ1-4; D remains ambiguous. The CDR3 has 13 residues. V was trimmed by 5 bases and J by 2 bases, leaving 6 bases between them. Germline V gene data show CDR1 as SEHNR and CDR2 as FQNEAQ (reference sequence). The CDR3 loop is CASSGRTNEKLFF. In DNA form, the CDR3 reads TGTGCCAGCAGCGGCAGGACTAATGAAAAACTGTTTTTT.

The genes are TRBV5-1 and TRBJ2-3, with D uncertain. The V gene lost 7 bases and the J gene lost 0 bases, with 12 bases spanning the gap. Germline assignment: CDR1 SGHRS and CDR2 YFSETQ. CDR3 length: 14 amino acids. This CDR3 is CASRTQTSTDTQYF. The CDR3 nucleotides read TGCGCCAGCCGAACTCAAACTAGCACAGATACGCAGTATTTT.

This clone was observed once. V gene TRBV2 combines with J gene TRBJ1-5; TRBD1 might be the D (6 bases). CDR3 length: 13 residues. V lost 6 bases, J lost 11 bases, and 17 bases lay in between. Looked up from germline, CDR1 is SNHLY and CDR2 is FYNNEI. CDR3 residues: CASRGTPMGSQHF. DNA of the CDR3: TGTGCCAGCAGGGGGACACCCATGGGGTCCCAGCATTTT. Combining the CDR3 with reference TRBV2 and TRBJ1-5 gives the whole variable domain EPEVTQTPSHQVTQMGQEVILRCVPISNHLYFYWYRQILGQKVEFLVSFYNNEISEKSEIFDDQFSVERPDGSNFTLKIRSTKLEDSAMYFCASRGTPMGSQHFGDGTRLSIL.

In its sample, this clone was seen once. The V call is TRBV6-1, the J call TRBJ1-1; 8 positions agree with TRBD1. The germline CDR1 and CDR2 sequences are MNHNS and SASEGT. This CDR3 is built from 14 residues. The J segment lost 4 bases and the V segment lost 6 bases, leaving 7 bases of the junction unmatched. The CDR3 sequence is CASSRQGSSTEAFF. Written as DNA, the CDR3 is TGTGCCAGCAGCCGACAGGGGAGTTCCACTGAAGCTTTCTTT.

The chain has TRBV5-6 and TRBJ2-3, with 10 bases lining up with TRBD2. Germline V lookup: CDR1 SGHDT, CDR2 YYEEEE. The V and J ends lost 0 bases and 7 bases, in that order; junction bases with no gene match: 8. This CDR3 contains 16 residues. CDR3: CASSLGLAGGMNTQYF. Written as DNA, the CDR3 is TGTGCCAGCAGCTTGGGGTTAGCGGGGGGTATGAATACGCAGTATTTT.

The J gene is TRBJ2-3, the V gene TRBV6-4; 12 bases match TRBD1. This CDR3 region has 16 residues. J gave up 6 bases and V 0 bases, and 4 bases lay outside the gene matches. Per the germline V gene, CDR1 is MRHNA and CDR2 is SNTAGT. CDR3 residues: CASSDSGTGGLDTQYF. CDR3 nucleotides: TGTGCCAGCAGTGACTCGGGGACAGGGGGCTTGGATACGCAGTATTTT.

The V gene is TRBV30, the J gene TRBJ1-5; 7 bases are shared with TRBD1. This CDR3 is built from 14 residues. The germline V gene has CDR1 GTSNPN and CDR2 SVGIG (reference sequence). V dropped 3 bases and J dropped 1; count of bases not matched to a gene: 3. CDR3 protein: CAWSEGQSNQPQHF. The CDR3 bases are TGTGCCTGGAGCGAGGGACAGAGCAATCAGCCCCAGCATTTT.

This rearrangement joins TRBV30 to TRBJ2-3, with D maybe TRBD2 (6 bases). Per germline, CDR1 GTSNPN and CDR2 SVGIG (reference sequence). Trimming stripped 0 bases from V and 2 bases from J, with 9 bases between. The CDR3 covers 14 residues. This CDR3 reads CAWSVRRDTDTQYF. CDR3 in DNA: TGTGCCTGGAGTGTAAGGCGGGACACAGATACGCAGTATTTT.

This clone has only one observation. The chain joins TRBV9 to TRBJ2-5; 8 bases line up with TRBD1. The CDR3 loop spans 17 amino acids. Germline CDR1 and CDR2: SGDLS and YYNGEE. V lost 4 bases to trimming and J lost 5 bases; unmatched junction nucleotides: 16. The CDR3 sequence: CASSQDRGARWGETQYF. CDR3 DNA: TGTGCCAGCAGCCAAGACAGGGGAGCTAGATGGGGGGAGACCCAGTACTTC. Full variable domain (rest looked up from reference TRBV9 and TRBJ2-5): DSGVTQTPKHLITATGQRVTLRCSPRSGDLSVYWYQQSLDQGLQFLIQYYNGEERAKGNILERFSAQQFPDLHSELNLSSLELGDSALYFCASSQDRGARWGETQYFGPGTRLLVL.